This entry lists 14 T cell receptor beta chains sequenced from one sample in a study of blood T cell repertoires in COVID-19. TCRdb's table, derived via immunoSEQ multiplex PCR, lists solely in-frame clones and lacks some. The top ten hold 1% of the sample, which has a few hundred thousand clones, roughly nine tenths seen once. Sequencing was carried out using PBMCs or T cells enriched from blood (not recorded which). All receptors come from a woman younger than 45 who had recovered from COVID-19.

As for this clone: This specimen includes other DNA sequences encoding the same CDR3. The chain combines TRBV5-5 with TRBJ1-5; D is unresolved. CDR3 length: 14 residues. The V end lost 3 bases, the J end lost 0 bases, and 7 bases lay between the germline ends. Germline CDR1 SGHKS, CDR2 YYEKEE (reference sequence). CDR3 residues: CASSSRDSNQPQHF. The CDR3 nucleotides are TGTGCCAGCAGCTCACGCGATAGCAATCAGCCCCAGCATTTT.

This clone was found once. V usage is TRBV7-8 and J usage is TRBJ2-3, with TRBD2 identical over 7 bases. The CDR3 covers 19 residues. V gave up 2 bases and J gave up 0 bases; unmatched junction bases: 14. Germline V lookup: CDR1 SGHVS, CDR2 FQNEAQ. The CDR3 DNA reads as TGTGCCAGCAGCTTAACCGCCCGGCGGGGGAGCTCTAGCACAGATACGCAGTATTTT. Amino acids: CASSLTARRGSSSTDTQYF.

The V call is TRBV30, the J call TRBJ2-3; D is possibly TRBD1 (6 bases). CDR3 length: 14 amino acids. Trimming stripped 2 bases from V and 5 bases from J, with 14 bases between. Germline V gene data show CDR1 as GTSNPN and CDR2 as SVGIG (reference sequence). The CDR3 DNA is TGTGCCTGGAGTTATTTACAGGGAGAAGATACGCAGTATTTT. It translates to CAWSYLQGEDTQYF.

The rearrangement uses TRBV7-8 and TRBJ1-1; D unresolved. From germline, CDR1 is SGHVS and CDR2 FQNEAQ. There are 13 residues in the CDR3. Between the trimmed V and J ends, which lost 5 bases and 3 bases, there was a span of 10 bases. The CDR3 sequence is CASSRGRDTEAFF. Here the CDR3 DNA reads TGTGCCAGCAGCCGAGGACGGGACACTGAAGCTTTCTTT.

This sequence joins TRBV5-4 and TRBJ1-2; D is perhaps TRBD1 (6 bases). V lost 0 bases, J lost 4 bases, and 10 bases lay in between. The germline CDR1 and CDR2 sequences are SGHNT and YYREEE (reference sequence). The length of the CDR3 is 14 residues. The CDR3 protein is CASSLGQGIYGYTF. As DNA, the CDR3 is TGTGCCAGCAGCTTGGGGCAGGGGATCTATGGCTACACCTTC.

The J gene is TRBJ1-5, the V gene TRBV2; D unclear. The germline gives CDR1 SNHLY, CDR2 FYNNEI. The CDR3 loop spans 14 amino acids. Trimming shortened V by 2 bases and J by 8 bases, and 13 bases separated the two germline ends. CDR3: CASSESGSVEPQHF. Written as DNA, the CDR3 is TGTGCCAGCAGTGAAAGCGGATCCGTCGAGCCCCAGCATTTT.

In this sample, this clone turned up once. V gene TRBV21-1 combines with J gene TRBJ2-1; TRBD2, the table's D call, lacks a check against the DNA. TRBV21-1 is recorded as a pseudogene. The CDR3 has 18 residues. The CDR3 coding sequence is TGTGCCAGTCAGATGGGACTAGCGGGGGGGCACACCTACAATGAGCAGTTCTTC. Residues: CASQMGLAGGHTYNEQFF.

The V call is TRBV19, the J call TRBJ2-2; perhaps TRBD2 as D (6 bases). V gave up 11 bases and J gave up 3 bases, with 13 bases separating them. CDR1 and CDR2 (germline): LNHDA, SQIVND (reference sequence). CDR3 size: 13 residues. In DNA, the CDR3 is TGTGCCGTATCGCGGGACGACACCGGGGAGCTGTTTTTT. It yields the protein CAVSRDDTGELFF. Supplemented by reference TRBV19 and TRBJ2-2, the full variable domain reads DGGITQSPKYLFRKEGQNVTLSCEQNLNHDAMYWYRQDPGQGLRLIYYSQIVNDFQKGDIAEGYSVSREKKESFPLTVTSAQKNPTAFYLCAVSRDDTGELFFGEGSRLTVL.

This chain links TRBV9 with TRBJ2-5; 13 bases align to TRBD2. There are 16 residues in the CDR3. Unmatched junction bases numbered 7, after V lost 4 bases and J lost 4 bases. CDR1 is SGDLS, CDR2 YYNGEE, per germline. The CDR3 bases are TGTGCCAGCAGCACCCAGAGACTAGCGGGGGGAGAGACCCAGTACTTC. As protein: CASSTQRLAGGETQYF.

This clone appeared a few times. The chain joins TRBV6-5 to TRBJ1-5, with 9 bases that match TRBD1. The CDR3 runs to 16 residues. The V gene end was trimmed by 2 bases and the J gene end by 6 bases; junction bases not matched to a gene: 8. Germline loops: CDR1 MNHEY, CDR2 SVGAGI. The CDR3 spells CASSYRTTTGGQPQHF. In DNA form, the CDR3 reads TGTGCCAGCAGTTACCGGACGACGACAGGGGGTCAGCCCCAGCATTTT.

The chain couples TRBV30 to TRBJ2-5; 9 bases align to TRBD1. The V and J ends lost 3 bases and 4 bases, in that order; junction bases with no gene match: 6. Germline-derived CDR1 and CDR2 are GTSNPN and SVGIG (reference sequence). There are 14 residues in the CDR3. The CDR3 is CAWRAGTGSETQYF. The CDR3 nucleotides read TGTGCCTGGAGGGCCGGGACAGGGTCAGAGACCCAGTACTTC. The whole variable domain, remainder taken from reference TRBV30 and TRBJ2-5, is SQTIHQWPATLVQPVGSPLSLECTVEGTSNPNLYWYRQAAGRGLQLLFYSVGIGQISSEVPQNLSASRPQDRQFILSSKKLLLSDSGFYLCAWRAGTGSETQYFGPGTRLLVL.

The gene calls are TRBV18 and TRBJ1-1; 7 nucleotides align to TRBD1. The CDR3 loop spans 17 amino acids. Germline V CDR1 and CDR2: KGHSH, LQKENI. The ends lost 3 bases at V and 3 bases at J; junction bases unmatched: 13. The CDR3 spells CASSPEPRWTGHTEAFF. For the CDR3, the DNA is TGTGCCAGCTCACCGGAGCCCCGGTGGACAGGTCACACTGAAGCTTTCTTT.

The gene calls are TRBV27 and TRBJ2-1; perhaps TRBD2 as D (6 bases). V was clipped by 6 bases and J by 4 bases, with 19 bases between them. The CDR3 extends over 16 amino acids. The V gene's germline CDR1 is MNHEY and CDR2 SMNVEV (reference sequence). CDR3 DNA sequence: TGTGCCAGCAGACCAGAAACCGGGACTGCATACAATGAGCAGTTCTTC. This encodes CASRPETGTAYNEQFF.

The rearrangement links TRBV28 to TRBJ2-7, with no clear D. CDR3 length: 12 amino acids. Germline assignment: CDR1 MDHEN and CDR2 SYDVKM. V was pared by 6 bases and J by 4 bases, with 10 bases between. Written as DNA, the CDR3 is TGTGCCAGCAGGCCGACCGGGTACGAGCAGTACTTC. It is translated as CASRPTGYEQYF.